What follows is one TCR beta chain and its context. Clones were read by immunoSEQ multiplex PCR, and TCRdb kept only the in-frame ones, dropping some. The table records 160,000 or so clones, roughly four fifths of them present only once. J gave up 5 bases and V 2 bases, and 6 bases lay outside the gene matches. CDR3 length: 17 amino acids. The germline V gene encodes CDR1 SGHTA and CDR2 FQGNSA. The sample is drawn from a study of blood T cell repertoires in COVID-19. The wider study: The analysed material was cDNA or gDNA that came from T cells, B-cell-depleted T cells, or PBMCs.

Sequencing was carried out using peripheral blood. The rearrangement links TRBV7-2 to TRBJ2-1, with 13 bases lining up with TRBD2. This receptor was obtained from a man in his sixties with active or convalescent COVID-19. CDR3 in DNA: TGTGCCAGCAGCTTACCACAGGGACTAGCGGGGAACAATGAGCAGTTCTTC. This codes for CASSLPQGLAGNNEQFF.